This TCR beta chain was retrieved from a study of T cells expressing NK-cell markers. As for the study in general: Most of the eight sequenced donors tested HCMV-seropositive; one tested seronegative. Study findings and constraints: About 1.0-7.5% of CD8+ T cells in over five donors belonged to dominant NKG2C+ clonotypes.

The CDR3 has 12 amino acids. Germline CDR1 is MDHEN and CDR2 is SYDVKM. Note on this clonotype: Antigen specificity is unknown.

TCRdb reanalyzed the 5' RACE reads and collapses them to one entry per CDR3 protein, without DNA. In all, the sample yields 500,000 to 700,000 distinct CDR3 sequences. Sequencing used blood T cells: a sorted CD56 or NKG2C T cell subset, CD4+ or CD8+ T cells, or bulk PBMC T cells (not recorded which). The gene calls are TRBV28 and TRBJ2-7; the TCRdb call, TRBD2, lacks DNA for checking. The sequence derives from a man between 18 and 29 years old in good health. The CDR3 sequence: CASLRGGYEQYF.